A selection of T cell receptor beta chains follows, all from one sample in a study of T-cell memory formation after mild COVID-19. TCRdb reprocessed the 5' RACE reads with MiXCR, giving one entry per CDR3 protein. The data hold under 400,000 distinct CDR3 sequences, with 21% observed a single time. Sequencing was done on a sample of PBMCs or a T cell subset sorted from them (not recorded which). Source of these receptors: an adult woman who had mild COVID-19 (a few samples of this study predate the infection). Cell type and time point are not known. Both conserved end residues are trimmed from each CDR3. Each record gives: J gene, CDR3 length, V gene, CDR3 protein.

J gene: TRBJ1-6; CDR3 length: 12; V gene: TRBV12-3/TRBV12-4; CDR3 protein: ASSSYGDNSPLH
J gene: TRBJ2-1; CDR3 length: 13; V gene: TRBV9; CDR3 protein: ASSSLTGFAIEQF
J gene: TRBJ2-1; CDR3 length: 15; V gene: TRBV4-2; CDR3 protein: ASSLGTSGSSYNEQF
J gene: TRBJ2-1; CDR3 length: 13; V gene: TRBV5-1; CDR3 protein: ASSSLAGGPDEQF
J gene: TRBJ2-5; CDR3 length: 13; V gene: TRBV4-1; CDR3 protein: ASSQVLLGVETQY
J gene: TRBJ1-6; CDR3 length: 15; V gene: TRBV4-1; CDR3 protein: ASSQDGGSSYNSPLH
J gene: TRBJ2-3; CDR3 length: 14; V gene: TRBV23-1; CDR3 protein: ASSQSRQGCTDTQY
J gene: TRBJ2-1; CDR3 length: 12; V gene: TRBV6-5; CDR3 protein: ASSYSGPYDEQF
J gene: TRBJ1-1; CDR3 length: 8; V gene: TRBV7-9; CDR3 protein: ASSFTEAF
J gene: TRBJ2-5; CDR3 length: 14; V gene: TRBV5-5; CDR3 protein: ASSYLATDILGPGY
J gene: TRBJ1-1; CDR3 length: 11; V gene: TRBV20-1; CDR3 protein: SARSGAGTEAF
J gene: TRBJ2-7; CDR3 length: 12; V gene: TRBV4-2; CDR3 protein: ASSQGDNPYEQY
J gene: TRBJ2-7; CDR3 length: 12; V gene: TRBV3-1; CDR3 protein: ASSLGTGGSEQY
J gene: TRBJ2-3; CDR3 length: 11; V gene: TRBV12-3/TRBV12-4; CDR3 protein: ASRGQGSDTQY
J gene: TRBJ1-2; CDR3 length: 13; V gene: TRBV4-2; CDR3 protein: ASSFRTGEGYGYT
J gene: TRBJ2-2; CDR3 length: 11; V gene: TRBV30; CDR3 protein: AWTGGNTGELF
J gene: TRBJ1-1; CDR3 length: 15; V gene: TRBV7-9; CDR3 protein: ASSLAGTGGTNTEAF
J gene: TRBJ1-1; CDR3 length: 11; V gene: TRBV20-1; CDR3 protein: SRVGGENTQAF
J gene: TRBJ2-1; CDR3 length: 12; V gene: TRBV5-1; CDR3 protein: ASSIGTGGSEQF
J gene: TRBJ1-5; CDR3 length: 13; V gene: TRBV7-8; CDR3 protein: ASSATRSGRQPQH
J gene: TRBJ2-1; CDR3 length: 13; V gene: TRBV12-3/TRBV12-4; CDR3 protein: ASSFIGETNNEQF
J gene: TRBJ2-3; CDR3 length: 14; V gene: TRBV3-1; CDR3 protein: ASSRSPAGGADTQY
J gene: TRBJ2-1; CDR3 length: 15; V gene: TRBV6-5; CDR3 protein: ASSSGTGWRAYNEQF
J gene: TRBJ1-4; CDR3 length: 13; V gene: TRBV11-3; CDR3 protein: ASSFRGTTNEKLF
J gene: TRBJ2-5; CDR3 length: 12; V gene: TRBV20-1; CDR3 protein: SANGQANQETQY
J gene: TRBJ2-1; CDR3 length: 11; V gene: TRBV11-2; CDR3 protein: ASSPQTGGEQF
J gene: TRBJ2-5; CDR3 length: 13; V gene: TRBV9; CDR3 protein: ASSGSGGTKETQY
J gene: TRBJ2-2; CDR3 length: 16; V gene: TRBV4-2; CDR3 protein: ASSQGLVTSGHTGELF
J gene: TRBJ1-6; CDR3 length: 14; V gene: TRBV27; CDR3 protein: ASSLSIVQNNSPLH
J gene: TRBJ1-1; CDR3 length: 11; V gene: TRBV12-3/TRBV12-4; CDR3 protein: ASSQSLGTEAF
J gene: TRBJ2-7; CDR3 length: 11; V gene: TRBV29-1; CDR3 protein: SAIQENSYEQY
J gene: TRBJ2-7; CDR3 length: 13; V gene: TRBV6-1; CDR3 protein: ASSAGLSISYEQY
J gene: TRBJ1-6; CDR3 length: 11; V gene: TRBV12-3/TRBV12-4; CDR3 protein: ASSLMADSPLH
J gene: TRBJ2-1; CDR3 length: 12; V gene: TRBV9; CDR3 protein: ASSGGTSGNEQF
J gene: TRBJ2-1; CDR3 length: 11; V gene: TRBV5-6; CDR3 protein: ASVRSGTPRQF
J gene: TRBJ1-2; CDR3 length: 13; V gene: TRBV9; CDR3 protein: ASSVGDGKNYGYT
J gene: TRBJ1-1; CDR3 length: 10; V gene: TRBV3-1; CDR3 protein: ASSLFDREAF
J gene: TRBJ2-1; CDR3 length: 14; V gene: TRBV9; CDR3 protein: ASSSTGADAYNEQF
J gene: TRBJ2-1; CDR3 length: 12; V gene: TRBV7-9; CDR3 protein: ASSQTSGLNEQF
J gene: TRBJ1-1; CDR3 length: 12; V gene: TRBV10-3; CDR3 protein: AISPGGGRTEAF
J gene: TRBJ1-2; CDR3 length: 11; V gene: TRBV5-5; CDR3 protein: ASSLEAGASYT
J gene: TRBJ2-7; CDR3 length: 14; V gene: TRBV6-2/TRBV6-3; CDR3 protein: ASSYSARDHSYEQY
J gene: TRBJ2-1; CDR3 length: 13; V gene: TRBV7-3; CDR3 protein: ASSPRTGASNEQF
J gene: TRBJ2-3; CDR3 length: 14; V gene: TRBV15; CDR3 protein: ATSKREGLQTDTQY
J gene: TRBJ1-2; CDR3 length: 11; V gene: TRBV10-3; CDR3 protein: AISDRQGYGYT
J gene: TRBJ2-6; CDR3 length: 16; V gene: TRBV19; CDR3 protein: ASSILGTGVSGANVLT
J gene: TRBJ2-7; CDR3 length: 14; V gene: TRBV7-2; CDR3 protein: ASSLAPGRGGHEQY
J gene: TRBJ2-1; CDR3 length: 13; V gene: TRBV7-9; CDR3 protein: ASSFFRGRSTEQF
J gene: TRBJ2-3; CDR3 length: 13; V gene: TRBV2; CDR3 protein: ASSGPYPSTDTQY
J gene: TRBJ2-1; CDR3 length: 13; V gene: TRBV9; CDR3 protein: ASSVVGGPGNEQF
J gene: TRBJ2-3; CDR3 length: 15; V gene: TRBV12-3/TRBV12-4; CDR3 protein: ASSARAGQISTDTQY
J gene: TRBJ2-7; CDR3 length: 12; V gene: TRBV4-1; CDR3 protein: ASSLGQGFDEQY
J gene: TRBJ2-7; CDR3 length: 12; V gene: TRBV11-1; CDR3 protein: ASSSAGSSYEQY
J gene: TRBJ2-7; CDR3 length: 11; V gene: TRBV5-3; CDR3 protein: ARSLAGPYEQY
J gene: TRBJ1-5; CDR3 length: 14; V gene: TRBV20-1; CDR3 protein: SASDRGSYSNQPQH
J gene: TRBJ2-7; CDR3 length: 11; V gene: TRBV20-1; CDR3 protein: SARGTDSYEQY
J gene: TRBJ2-1; CDR3 length: 15; V gene: TRBV6-2/TRBV6-3; CDR3 protein: ASSYNAGSHPNNEQF